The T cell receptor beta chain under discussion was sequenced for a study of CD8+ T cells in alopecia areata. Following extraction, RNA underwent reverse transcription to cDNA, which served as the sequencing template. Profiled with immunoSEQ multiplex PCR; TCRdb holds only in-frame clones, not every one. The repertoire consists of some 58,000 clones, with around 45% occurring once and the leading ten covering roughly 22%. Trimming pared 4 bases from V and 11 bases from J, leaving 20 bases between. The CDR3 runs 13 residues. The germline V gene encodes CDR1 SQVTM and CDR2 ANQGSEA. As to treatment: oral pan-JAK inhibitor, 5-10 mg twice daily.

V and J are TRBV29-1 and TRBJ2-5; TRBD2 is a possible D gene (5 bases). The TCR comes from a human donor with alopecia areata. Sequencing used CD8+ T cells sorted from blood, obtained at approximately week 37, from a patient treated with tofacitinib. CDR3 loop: CSVVPADNYGQYF. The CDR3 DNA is TGCAGCGTTGTGCCAGCGGATAACTACGGGCAGTACTTC.